This T cell receptor beta chain is drawn from a study of blood T cell repertoires in COVID-19. Overall study context: Italy, Spain and the United States were the sources of the convalescent and acute COVID-19 samples.

This clone was detected only once. This sample includes further DNA sequences coding for the same CDR3. Authors' processing steps: Reference gene primer amplification gave nucleated cell count estimates. Profiled with immunoSEQ multiplex PCR; TCRdb holds only in-frame clones, not every one. V and J calls and clone size are given by that table; D and trimming were obtained from the DNA. The data hold some 160,000 clones, with approximately 87% observed a single time. The CDR3 is made up of 14 amino acids. Germline-derived CDR1 and CDR2 are SGHRS and YFSETQ. Trimming at V came to 3 bases and at J to 3 bases, leaving 5 bases not matched to a gene.

The TCR sequence derives from a woman in her sixties or seventies with acute or convalescent COVID-19. V gene TRBV5-1 combines with J gene TRBJ1-2, with 7 bases identical to TRBD1. The source material was peripheral blood. CDR3 nucleotides: TGCGCCAGCAGCTCCGGCACAGGGGACTATGGCTACACCTTC. This translates into CASSSGTGDYGYTF.